Below, one TCR beta chain is given with its context. Which antigen it targets is not known. No base quality values were provided; no much bigger clone lies one nucleotide off. This sample was taken from a study of cytomegalovirus exposure and HLA in healthy donors (dated by TCRdb to about 2017). Background for the entire study: A later analysis indicated that the 130 or so validation repertoires were generated on the platform also employed for the approximately 690 repertoires of the first cohort. The study aimed to test whether signatures of past pathogen exposure could be identified by cataloging public T cell receptors. In addition to the first cohort of 666 subjects, a separate validation cohort of approximately 110 different subjects was used. High-throughput TCR immunosequencing, statistical association of individual TCRs with disease status, and machine learning were combined to predict cytomegalovirus infection status. The study at large found these results: Most TCR sequences were seen in very few donors, while some public TCRs were found in many individuals. It was suggested by the authors that the approach could potentially be generalized to other disease states and immunological phenotypes. In the study, some 160 TCR beta chains were listed as associated with cytomegalovirus. All 110 or so repertoires were used to score co-occurrence in the validation cohort in a later analysis, because that analysis had no HLA typing for the cohort. A few of the identified cytomegalovirus-associated TCR beta chains were confirmed in vitro to be specific for cytomegalovirus antigens. In a later analysis, TCRs clustered in the first cohort were found to also tend to co-occur in the roughly 110 validation repertoires, with about 93% of cluster scores above 0. The classifier was reported to diagnose cytomegalovirus status with high specificity and sensitivity in both the original and validation cohorts.

Donors formed part of the validation cohort, which comprised about 120 subjects and was distinct from the first cohort of 550 to 850 subjects. V drops 0 bases and J drops 6 bases, leaving 9 bases in between. The germline V gene yields SGDLS for CDR1 and YYNGEE for CDR2. The CDR3 covers 14 residues, taking in both the cysteine and the phenylalanine. Of all the DNA, just the CDR3 is kept, 42 bases in frame from base 1. The library was produced with the immunoSEQ multiplex PCR assay. In the authors' own workflow: A statistical classification framework was developed to diagnose cytomegalovirus status using the catalog of TCR beta chain sequences. In its TCRdb copy, this immuneACCESS table keeps in-frame sequences only and misses some clones. Where compared with another copy, unresolved V genes explain less than half of these, and the others have no known cause. The V and J calls and clone size were taken over from that table, and D and trimming were inferred from the DNA. The sample records hundreds of thousands of clones, over 80% of which are singletons. More than 13% of the sample rests with the top ten.

The V and J segments used are TRBV9 and TRBJ2-2; the D gene is perhaps TRBD1 or TRBD2, as each covers 5 bases. This sequence originates from a woman aged 25 to 45 in good health and CMV-seropositive. The source material was PBMCs. This receptor has the CDR3 CASSVESGPGELFF. The nucleotide sequence reads TGTGCCAGCAGCGTAGAGTCGGGACCCGGGGAGCTGTTTTTT. Outside the CDR3, residues come from the reference TRBV9 and TRBJ2-2 proteins, so the full variable domain is: DSGVTQTPKHLITATGQRVTLRCSPRSGDLSVYWYQQSLDQGLQFLIQYYNGEERAKGNILERFSAQQFPDLHSELNLSSLELGDSALYFCASSVESGPGELFFGEGSRLTVL.